A single sample gave rise to the 8 T cell receptor beta chains below, sequenced in a study of post-analysis software for immune sequencing data. General study findings and limits: Controls showed lower frequencies than patients for roughly five TRBV segments, and TRBV5-6, TRBV5-1 and TRBV20-1 were among these.

No antigens are known for them. TCR beta cDNA libraries had unique molecular identifiers. TCRdb called the PCR reads again in MiXCR, with one record for every CDR3 protein. In the table there are hundreds of thousands of distinct CDR3 sequences, 25% to 30% of which are singletons. The sequenced sample was blood. These receptors all stem from a girl aged 10-17 years with multiple sclerosis.

This clonotype has ten or more counts. The chain carries TRBV29-1 and TRBJ1-2; D is unresolved. This CDR3 spans 12 amino acids. Trimming shortened V by 6 bases and J by 8 bases, and 16 bases separated the two germline ends. The germline gives CDR1 SQVTM, CDR2 ANQGSEA. CDR3 in amino acids: CSVRIGFGGYTF. The CDR3 nucleotides are TGCAGCGTCCGGATAGGGTTCGGCGGCTACACCTTC.

The V gene is TRBV2, the J gene TRBJ1-5; D is unclear. Trimming pared 6 bases from V and 2 bases from J, leaving 11 bases between. The CDR3 spans 14 residues. The germline V gene has CDR1 SNHLY and CDR2 FYNNEI. CDR3 protein: CASRANLGNQPQHF. CDR3 sequence (DNA): TGTGCCAGCAGGGCGAATTTGGGCAATCAGCCCCAGCATTTT.

A few counts support this clonotype. The gene calls are TRBV7-9 and TRBJ1-1, with D perhaps matching TRBD1 (5 bases). V gave up 5 bases and J gave up 2 bases, with 21 bases separating them. The CDR3 is made up of 17 amino acids. CDR1 is SEHNR, CDR2 FQNEAQ, per germline (reference sequence). The CDR3, as DNA: TGTGCCAGCAGCCCCCACCCAGTCGGGGGTCTCAACACTGAAGCTTTCTTT. Its translation: CASSPHPVGGLNTEAFF. Variable domain in full (rest from reference TRBV7-9 and TRBJ1-1): DTGVSQNPRHKITKRGQNVTFRCDPISEHNRLYWYRQTLGQGPEFLTYFQNEAQLEKSRLLSDRFSAERPKGSFSTLEIQRTEQGDSAMYLCASSPHPVGGLNTEAFFGQGTRLTVV.

This clonotype was counted at least ten times. The chain combines TRBV20-1 with TRBJ2-7; 7 bases agree with TRBD2. Germline V CDR1 and CDR2: DFQATT, SNEGSKA (reference sequence). The CDR3 spans 12 residues. V trimming: 3 bases; J trimming: 6 bases; junction bases outside the gene matches: 5. The CDR3 spells CSARGEGREQYF. The CDR3 bases are TGCAGTGCTAGGGGGGAGGGGCGCGAGCAGTACTTC.

To note about this clonotype: The junction shows a germline mismatch at one end, possibly a read error. The rearrangement joins TRBV9 to TRBJ2-5; 12 positions agree with TRBD2. The CDR3 contains 18 residues. Looked up from germline, CDR1 is SGDLS and CDR2 is YYNGEE. DNA of the CDR3: TGCGCCAGCAGCGGGAGGGGACTAGCGGGCCTGGGCCAAGAGACCCAGTACTTC. Amino acids: CASSGRGLAGLGQETQYF.

The chain employs TRBV20-1 and TRBJ2-1, with 8 nucleotides matching TRBD2. V was pared by 4 bases and J by 0 bases, with 14 bases of the junction left unmatched. This CDR3 is built from 18 residues. CDR1 is DFQATT and CDR2 is SNEGSKA in the germline V gene (reference sequence). In nucleotides, the CDR3 is TGCAGTGCTACCGTGCAGGGGCTAGCGGGCATCTCCTACAATGAGCAGTTCTTC. Its protein product is CSATVQGLAGISYNEQFF.

Points on this clonotype: A much larger clone sits a single nucleotide away, making a read error possible. The V call is TRBV4-3, the J call TRBJ1-2, with TRBD1 matching over 7 bases. Per germline, CDR1 LGHNA and CDR2 YSLEER. CDR3 size: 15 residues. For the CDR3, the DNA is TGCACCAGCAGCCAAGACCCTACAGGGGTCTATGGCTACACCTTC. This sequence encodes CTSSQDPTGVYGYTF.

The J gene is TRBJ1-4, the V gene TRBV5-1, with D tentatively TRBD1 (6 bases). Germline V gene lookup returns CDR1 SGHRS and CDR2 YFSETQ. The CDR3 contains 15 residues. Trimming pared 4 bases from V and 0 bases from J, leaving 10 bases between. The CDR3 DNA reads as TGCGCCAGCAGCGCCGAGGGGGCAACTAATGAAAAACTGTTTTTT. Its translation is CASSAEGATNEKLFF.